One and the same sample provided the 28 T cell receptor beta chains below, sequenced in a study of T cell changes during pregnancy in multiple sclerosis. Using immunoSEQ multiplex PCR, the repertoire was profiled, and TCRdb retains in-frame clones only, with some absent. The sample yields approximately 36,000 clones, around 93% seen once. The sample here was CD4+ T cells from peripheral blood mononuclear cells, taken in the first trimester of pregnancy. The receptors were sampled from a female donor with multiple sclerosis, enrolled in a pregnancy study.

The gene calls are TRBV19 and TRBJ1-5, with D hard to call. The CDR3 runs to 13 residues. Trimming removed 5 bases from V and 2 bases from J, with 7 bases in between. Germline V gene sequence: CDR1 LNHDA, CDR2 SQIVND (reference sequence). The CDR3 DNA sequence: TGTGCCAGTAGTGATACAGGCAATCAGCCCCAGCATTTT. Its translation: CASSDTGNQPQHF.

The chain uses TRBV5-4 and TRBJ2-7; 10 nucleotides line up with TRBD1. Looked up from germline, CDR1 is SGHNT and CDR2 is YYREEE (reference sequence). The CDR3 spans 15 residues. Trimming cost V 6 bases and J 3 bases; bases outside gene matches: 9. The CDR3 loop is CASTQGGQGNYEQYF. CDR3 coding DNA: TGTGCCAGCACCCAGGGGGGACAGGGGAACTACGAGCAGTACTTC.

The rearrangement uses TRBV5-1 and TRBJ1-4; D not certain. The V gene lost 5 bases and the J gene lost 8 bases, with 19 bases spanning the gap. The V gene's germline CDR1 is SGHRS and CDR2 YFSETQ. There are 15 residues in the CDR3. The CDR3 spells CASRYEGVGVEKLFF. For the CDR3, the DNA is TGCGCCAGCAGATACGAGGGAGTGGGTGTAGAAAAACTGTTTTTT.

The chain joins TRBV28 to TRBJ2-7; weak D call: TRBD2 (5 bases). In germline, CDR1 is MDHEN, CDR2 SYDVKM. This CDR3 region has 13 residues. Between the trimmed V and J ends, which lost 5 bases and 1 base, there was a span of 9 bases. CDR3 bases: TGTGCCAGCAGTCGGACTTATTCCTACGAGCAGTACTTC. Encoded protein: CASSRTYSYEQYF.

The V gene is TRBV7-2, the J gene TRBJ1-2; TRBD1 matches at 8 bases. CDR1 and CDR2 (germline): SGHTA, FQGNSA. This CDR3 is built from 15 residues. The J segment lost 0 bases and the V segment lost 3 bases, leaving 3 bases of the junction unmatched. The CDR3 DNA is TGTGCCAGCAGCTTGAACAGGGGGGCTAACTATGGCTACACCTTC. It is translated as CASSLNRGANYGYTF.

The rearrangement links TRBV7-8 to TRBJ1-2; 8 nucleotides align to TRBD1. CDR3 length: 16 amino acids. The junction had 9 bases not matched to a gene; V was cut back by 1 base and J by 5 bases. Germline V CDR1 and CDR2: SGHVS, FQNEAQ. Written as DNA, the CDR3 is TGTGCCAGCAGCTTAGAAGGGGACAGGATTTTATATGGCTACACCTTC. It encodes CASSLEGDRILYGYTF.

The V gene is TRBV7-8, the J gene TRBJ1-4; possible D gene TRBD1, 5 bases. This CDR3 has 14 amino acids. In germline, CDR1 is SGHVS, CDR2 FQNEAQ. V gave up 5 bases and J gave up 2 bases, with 9 bases separating them. In DNA, the CDR3 is TGTGCCAGCAGCCGACGGGGGACTAATGAAAAACTGTTTTTT. It encodes CASSRRGTNEKLFF.

This chain joins TRBV19 and TRBJ2-1; 13 bases map to TRBD2. The CDR3 runs 15 residues. V trimming: 6 bases; J trimming: 9 bases; junction bases outside the gene matches: 8. The germline CDR1 and CDR2 sequences are LNHDA and SQIVND (reference sequence). The CDR3 sequence: CASSLLAGGPGEQFF. The CDR3 bases are TGTGCCAGTAGCCTACTAGCGGGAGGGCCGGGTGAGCAGTTCTTC.

This clone occurred once. V is TRBV5-1 and J is TRBJ2-7, with TRBD2 matching over 14 bases. V was clipped by 3 bases and J by 0 bases; unmatched bases: 5. Germline assignment: CDR1 SGHRS and CDR2 YFSETQ. The CDR3 length is 17 residues. As DNA, the CDR3 is TGCGCCAGCAGCTCGGGACTAGCGGGGGACTCCTCCTACGAGCAGTACTTC. Translated: CASSSGLAGDSSYEQYF.

The J gene is TRBJ2-1, the V gene TRBV7-6, with 14 bases aligning to TRBD2. Germline trimming cut 6 bases from V and 10 bases from J; bases unmatched to any gene: 14. This CDR3 region has 17 residues. Germline loops: CDR1 SGHVS, CDR2 FNYEAQ. The CDR3: CASSRGLAGGPDGEQFF. The CDR3 bases are TGTGCCAGCAGTCGAGGACTAGCGGGGGGTCCAGATGGGGAGCAGTTCTTC.

The chain employs TRBV29-1 and TRBJ2-7; D possibly corresponds to TRBD2 (5 bases). Looked up from germline, CDR1 is SQVTM and CDR2 is ANQGSEA. V gave up 3 bases and J gave up 9 bases, with 21 bases separating them. The CDR3 runs 14 residues. The CDR3, as DNA: TGCAGCGTTGACGGGGTGGCAGGAAGGCCGGGGCAGTACTTC. Protein product: CSVDGVAGRPGQYF.

This clone has just a few counts. The V call is TRBV9, the J call TRBJ1-1; maybe TRBD1 (5 bases). CDR1 and CDR2 from the germline V gene are SGDLS and YYNGEE. The CDR3 is made up of 15 amino acids. Trimming removed 3 bases at V and 3 bases at J, with 15 bases between. CDR3 residues: CASSEGPGTHTEAFF. As DNA, the CDR3 is TGTGCCAGCAGCGAGGGCCCGGGGACTCACACTGAAGCTTTCTTT.

This clone occurred a few times. This chain connects TRBV11-3 to TRBJ2-1; TRBD2 matches at 13 bases. V dropped 5 bases and J dropped 9; count of bases not matched to a gene: 16. This CDR3 has 18 amino acids. In germline, CDR1 is SGHNT, CDR2 YENEEA. CDR3 in DNA: TGTGCCAGCAGCGATAGGGGTACTAGCGGGGGGGTGAGGGCTGAGCAGTTCTTC. Protein: CASSDRGTSGGVRAEQFF.

The chain has TRBV27 and TRBJ2-4; D perhaps matches TRBD2 (5 bases). Looked up from germline, CDR1 is MNHEY and CDR2 is SMNVEV (reference sequence). Trimming shortened V by 5 bases and J by 3 bases, and 23 bases separated the two germline ends. There are 18 residues in the CDR3. The CDR3 nucleotides read TGTGCCAGCAGTATCCTCGGCGGACTTGCGCCACACAAAAACATTCAGTACTTC. Its translation is CASSILGGLAPHKNIQYF.

The V and J genes are TRBV5-4 and TRBJ2-6; a weak D match, TRBD2 (5 bases). Trimming pared 4 bases from V and 1 base from J, leaving 12 bases between. Looked up from germline, CDR1 is SGHNT and CDR2 is YYREEE (reference sequence). The CDR3 contains 16 residues. CDR3 DNA sequence: TGTGCCAGCAGCCCCGAGGGTGTGTCTGGGGCCAACGTCCTGACTTTC. Its translation: CASSPEGVSGANVLTF.

This chain uses TRBV2 with TRBJ1-3; tentatively, D is TRBD1 (6 bases). The CDR3 has 15 amino acids. The V end lost 4 bases, the J end lost 0 bases, and 10 bases lay between the germline ends. The germline V gene encodes CDR1 SNHLY and CDR2 FYNNEI. CDR3 coding DNA: TGTGCCAGCAGTGCGACAGGTCTCTCTGGAAACACCATATATTTT. This sequence encodes CASSATGLSGNTIYF.

The chain is built from TRBV18 and TRBJ2-7, with TRBD1 identical over 9 bases. CDR1 is KGHSH, CDR2 LQKENI, per germline. The CDR3 length is 14 residues. Losses at the gene ends were 3 bases for V and 2 bases for J; bases not matched to a gene: 2. The chain's CDR3 is CASSPGQGPYEQYF. CDR3 coding DNA: TGTGCCAGCTCACCGGGACAGGGCCCCTACGAGCAGTACTTC.

This clone came up once. CDR3: CASSWGVRGNQPQHF. The CDR3 DNA reads TGTGCCAGCAGCTGGGGGGTTAGGGGCAATCAGCCCCAGCATTTT. V and J are TRBV7-9 and TRBJ1-5, with a tentative D call TRBD1 (5 bases). Looked up from germline, CDR1 is SEHNR and CDR2 is FQNEAQ (reference sequence). The CDR3 contains 15 residues. V dropped 4 bases and J dropped 2 bases, with 12 bases sitting between them.

This chain connects TRBV19 to TRBJ2-2; 13 bases match TRBD2. The CDR3 contains 18 residues. Looked up from germline, CDR1 is LNHDA and CDR2 is SQIVND (reference sequence). J was trimmed by 2 bases and V by 4 bases; bases with no gene match: 7. The CDR3 spells CASSKTLAGGPNTGELFF. CDR3 sequence (DNA): TGTGCCAGTAGTAAAACACTAGCGGGGGGGCCTAACACCGGGGAGCTGTTTTTT.

This rearrangement joins TRBV6-1 to TRBJ2-3; D remains unclear. The CDR3 loop spans 11 amino acids. Trimming took off 7 bases at V and 3 bases at J, with 5 bases between the two ends. Germline assignment: CDR1 MNHNS and CDR2 SASEGT. The CDR3: CASKETDTQYF. The DNA for the CDR3 is TGTGCCAGCAAGGAGACAGATACGCAGTATTTT.

The table lists this clone with a count of one. The rearrangement uses TRBV6-5 and TRBJ2-2; D might be TRBD1 (6 bases). Trimming pared 4 bases from V and 0 bases from J, leaving 9 bases between. CDR1 MNHEY and CDR2 SVGAGI come from the germline V gene. The CDR3 contains 15 residues. CDR3 nucleotide sequence: TGTGCCAGCAGTTTCCGGACAGCGAACACCGGGGAGCTGTTTTTT. This codes for CASSFRTANTGELFF.

V usage is TRBV11-2 and J usage is TRBJ1-1; D may be TRBD1 (6 bases). Per the germline V gene, CDR1 is SGHAT and CDR2 is FQNNGV. The V end lost 0 bases, the J end lost 8 bases, and 10 bases lay between the germline ends. The CDR3 totals 13 residues. This CDR3 is CASSLDGQGEAFF. The CDR3 DNA is TGTGCCAGCAGCTTAGATGGGCAGGGGGAAGCTTTCTTT.

The chain employs TRBV6-6 and TRBJ2-7; a possible D gene is TRBD2 (5 bases). V lost 6 bases and J lost 2, with 20 bases in between. Germline V gene lookup returns CDR1 MNHNY and CDR2 SVGAGI (reference sequence). The CDR3 consists of 16 residues. The CDR3: CASRASAERAAYEQYF. CDR3 DNA sequence: TGTGCCAGCAGGGCCTCAGCGGAACGGGCTGCCTACGAGCAGTACTTC.

The gene calls are TRBV19 and TRBJ2-7; D is perhaps TRBD1 (6 bases). CDR3 length equals 15 residues. CDR1 is LNHDA and CDR2 is SQIVND in the germline V gene (reference sequence). Trimming cost V 1 base and J 6 bases, with 16 bases left between them. The CDR3 sequence is CASSIAQGLPGEQYF. The DNA of the CDR3 is TGTGCCAGTAGTATAGCCCAGGGGCTTCCCGGCGAGCAGTACTTC.

The J gene is TRBJ1-2, the V gene TRBV12-5, with 7 nucleotides matching TRBD1. The V segment lost 6 bases and the J segment 4 bases; nucleotides outside the gene matches: 11. CDR1 LGHNT and CDR2 FRNRAP come from the germline V gene. The CDR3 extends over 15 amino acids. The CDR3 DNA reads TGTGCTAGTGGCACGGGACAGCGCCAAGCCTATGGCTACACCTTC. The encoded protein is CASGTGQRQAYGYTF. The full variable domain, its missing parts supplied by reference TRBV12-5 and TRBJ1-2, is DARVTQTPRHKVTEMGQEVTMRCQPILGHNTVFWYRQTMMQGLELLAYFRNRAPLDDSGMPKDRFSAEMPDATLATLKIQPSEPRDSAVYFCASGTGQRQAYGYTFGSGTRLTVV.

The chain couples TRBV2 to TRBJ1-1; D call uncertain. Per germline, CDR1 SNHLY and CDR2 FYNNEI. Trimming took off 6 bases at V and 0 bases at J, with 11 bases between the two ends. This CDR3 has 14 amino acids. The CDR3 spells CASRPTLMNTEAFF. Here the CDR3 DNA reads TGTGCCAGCAGACCGACACTCATGAACACTGAAGCTTTCTTT.

The chain carries TRBV15 and TRBJ2-1, with 9 nucleotides matching TRBD1. V gave up 2 bases and J gave up 6 bases; unmatched junction bases: 8. CDR3 length equals 16 residues. CDR1 and CDR2 from the germline V gene are LNHNV and YYDKDF (reference sequence). Here the CDR3 reads CATSRRTGEGVNEQFF. The CDR3 nucleotides are TGTGCCACCAGCAGAAGGACAGGGGAAGGGGTCAATGAGCAGTTCTTC. The full variable domain, with the rest looked up from reference TRBV15 and TRBJ2-1, is DAMVIQNPRYQVTQFGKPVTLSCSQTLNHNVMYWYQQKSSQAPKLLFHYYDKDFNNEADTPDNFQSRRPNTSFCFLDIRSPGLGDTAMYLCATSRRTGEGVNEQFFGPGTRLTVL.

The rearrangement joins TRBV12-5 to TRBJ1-1, with D unresolved. Deletions cut 1 base from V and 8 bases from J, with 14 bases between. Germline V CDR1 and CDR2: LGHNT, FRNRAP. The CDR3 spans 14 residues. CDR3 region: CASGLAVDGVEAFF. In DNA form, the CDR3 reads TGTGCTAGTGGTTTGGCCGTCGACGGAGTAGAAGCTTTCTTT.